This T cell receptor (beta chain) appears in the sequencing data of a study of beta chain features in type 1 diabetes. V shed 2 bases, J shed 7 bases, and the junction held 5 bases outside the gene matches. The CDR3 loop spans 14 amino acids. The germline gives CDR1 GTSNPN, CDR2 SVGIG (reference sequence). Expressed TCRB transcripts were sequenced because the isolated RNA had all been reverse transcribed beforehand. The method was immunoSEQ multiplex PCR; TCRdb's version includes in-frame clones alone and lacks a portion of them. In the table there are 360,000 or so clones, around a fifth of which are singletons.

The receptor's source is a woman younger than 35 in good health. Sequenced input: naive CD4+ T cells from blood. The chain recombines TRBV30 with TRBJ1-4; 9 bases are shared with TRBD1. CDR3 residues: CAWSRQGGGEKLFF. CDR3 sequence (DNA): TGTGCCTGGAGTAGACAGGGGGGAGGTGAAAAACTGTTTTTT.